This TCR beta chain was documented in a study of T cells after yellow fever vaccination (dated by TCRdb to about 2019). About the study as a whole: The SMART-Seq v4 Ultra Low Input RNA kit was used to prepare libraries from fractions with low cell numbers. Two healthy male donors made up the cohort, one aged 18 to 29 years and the other aged 30 to 40 years. To follow T-cell clones before and after primary and booster YFV17D yellow fever vaccination, bulk TCR alpha and beta repertoires were sequenced over time. Bulk PBMC replicates and cell subsets were isolated from blood drawn at multiple timepoints before and after both primary and secondary immunization. On the study overall, not on this receptor specifically: Computational filtering was required because FACS-sorted repertoires could contain abundant contaminating clonotypes from the bulk population. Most clones expanded after primary vaccination (roughly 96% of CD4 and around 88% of CD8) were re-detected after the booster, suggesting that broad memory maintenance occurred. Because the study included only two donors, the extent to which the findings can be generalized is limited. A small fraction of clonotypes showed up in both the CD4 and CD8 compartments, probably as a result of convergent recombination. Compared with the primary T-cell response, the secondary T-cell response was weaker but faster, peaking on day 5 rather than day 15.

This clonotype was observed at least ten times. Its antigen is unknown. No quality values exist for individual bases; no much larger clone is one base distant. Sequencing used an Illumina NovaSeq 6000. TCR cDNA was synthesized by 5'RACE template switching, which introduced a universal primer site and unique molecular identifiers. Priming of cDNA synthesis was performed from both the TCR alpha and TCR beta constant segments. Two PCR steps were used to amplify libraries, with sample barcodes and sequencing adapters being added in the second step. Sequencing of the libraries was done on either Illumina HiSeq 2500 (2x100 bp) or NovaSeq (2x150 bp). The study's processing was this. Demultiplexing of reads and collapsing into UMI consensus sequences were performed with MIGEC, and V(D)J alignment was carried out with MiXCR. Vaccine-responding clonotypes were identified with edgeR using replicate PBMC samples, with FDR below 0.01 and a log2 fold change above 5 up to day 15 being required. Each bulk clonotype was labeled CD4 or CD8 based on which sequenced repertoire, CD4 or CD8, contained the clonotype at higher abundance. TCRdb reanalyzed the raw reads on its own, using fastp at Q25 for trimming and MiXCR for clone calling, and kept in-frame beta chains. Entries that share a CDR3 protein sequence are merged under the most common genes and DNA. It is TCRdb's table, rather than the study itself, that gives the V and J calls and clone size. The sample table contains 100,000 to 150,000 distinct CDR3 sequences; only one count was recorded for almost 9% of them. Clones ranked in the top ten supply under 40% of the sample.

The treatment or condition label of this sample denotes: live attenuated yellow fever vaccine strain. A standard Ficoll-Paque protocol was used to isolate PBMCs from peripheral blood. Dynabeads CD4 and CD8 positive selection kits were used to isolate CD4 and CD8 T-cell fractions. TriZol was used to extract RNA from bulk PBMCs, CD4 and CD8 fractions, and dextramer-positive and dextramer-negative fractions. This sample comprised CD8+ T cells sorted from PBMCs, obtained on the day of the yellow fever booster vaccination. The receptor's source is a man aged 18-30 years who received the YFV17D yellow fever vaccine.

Here the CDR3 is given as CASTLGGDLTNEQFF. The nucleotides are TGTGCCAGCACCCTCGGGGGGGACTTAACCAATGAGCAGTTCTTC. The V and J genes are TRBV9 and TRBJ2-1; TRBD2 aligns with 8 central bases. Trimming removed 6 bases from V and 6 bases from J; the gene matches leave 11 bases unexplained. CDR1 is given as SGDLS and CDR2 as YYNGEE, both from the germline V gene. Taken from cysteine to phenylalanine, the CDR3 has 15 residues. Of the read, only the CDR3 DNA is kept; its 45 bases are in frame from base 1.